These T cell receptor beta chains were read from a single sample in a study of cytomegalovirus exposure and HLA in healthy donors. Only in-frame clones appear in the TCRdb table, and some are missing; sequencing was by immunoSEQ multiplex PCR. The repertoire holds around 190,000 clones, with approximately 78% as singletons. Material for sequencing was PBMCs. Receptors were obtained from a young woman in good health and CMV-seronegative. Both conserved end residues are part of each CDR3. Size tells how often a clone was seen (once, few, many) or the class of an expanded clone, and some rows leave it out.

J gene	clone size	V gene	CDR3 protein
TRBJ2-1	once	TRBV18	CASSPGDEQFF
TRBJ1-5	-	TRBV5-8	CASSFYHSRNQPQHF
TRBJ1-2	-	TRBV5-4	CASLPPGSAYGYTF
TRBJ2-7	-	TRBV4-2	CASSQELAGVYEQYF
TRBJ1-1	-	TRBV6-4	CASSDPGSGEAFF
TRBJ1-1	few	TRBV4-2	CASSQPRGTATQNTEAFF
TRBJ1-2	-	TRBV19	CASSLQGLDYGYTF
TRBJ2-3	-	TRBV11-2	CASSLARLAGAGTQYF
TRBJ2-1	-	TRBV6-1	CATILRGSYNEQFF
TRBJ2-7	-	TRBV9	CASNNRTGPYEQYF
TRBJ2-3	-	TRBV7-9	CASSSRGTDTQYF